This TCR beta chain was sequenced during a study of blood T cell repertoires in COVID-19. This CDR3 comprises 15 residues. J was trimmed by 6 bases and V by 6 bases; bases with no gene match: 9. CDR1 is SNHLY, CDR2 FYNNEI, per germline. This table comes from immunoSEQ multiplex PCR, and its TCRdb copy is limited to in-frame clones, with some not included. The sample consists of over 250,000 clones, more than 70% of them appearing once. This receptor was identified in a woman aged 25 to 39 who had recovered from COVID-19. This sequence joins TRBV2 and TRBJ1-4; the match to TRBD1 covers 8 bases. The sample taken for sequencing was PBMCs or T cells enriched from blood (not recorded which). CDR3 DNA sequence: TGTGCCAGCAGGCCTCACAGGGGGGCGCATGAAAAACTGTTTTTT. It translates to CASRPHRGAHEKLFF.